The T cell receptor (beta chain) described here comes from a study of T cell responses to AZD1222 COVID-19 vaccine. The table lists this clone with many counts. This CDR3 region has 15 residues. V was cut by 5 bases and J by 1 base, with 12 bases left in between. Germline V gives CDR1 MNHEY, CDR2 SVGAGI. Assay used: immunoSEQ multiplex PCR; TCRdb lists only in-frame clones, some missing. Here the sample spans 90,000 to 140,000 clones, about 91% being singletons. The clonotype was recovered from an adult who received the AZD1222 COVID-19 vaccine. The chain is built from TRBV6-5 and TRBJ1-5, with D perhaps TRBD1 (5 bases). The source was peripheral blood, collected 28 days after the second AZD1222 dose. CDR3: CASSPLWGSNQPQHF. CDR3 nucleotide sequence: TGTGCCAGCAGTCCCCTCTGGGGGAGCAATCAGCCCCAGCATTTT.